This TCR beta chain originates from a study of T cells after yellow fever vaccination. TCRdb redid the calling of the 5' RACE reads with MiXCR, one entry per CDR3 protein. The sample yields a few hundred thousand distinct CDR3 sequences, roughly 9% seen once. This clonotype was seen a handful of times. CDR1 SGHRS and CDR2 YFSETQ come from the germline V gene. V lost 1 base and J lost 4, with 11 bases in between. The CDR3 spans 14 residues. The rearrangement uses TRBV5-1 and TRBJ1-2; D gene unclear. The TCR comes from a man aged 18 to 29 who received the YFV17D yellow fever vaccine. Specimen: CD4+ T cells sorted from PBMCs, collected 5 days after the yellow fever booster vaccination. The CDR3 DNA reads as TGCGCCAGCAGCTTGACCGAGGCCGGCTATGGCTACACCTTC. Its protein product is CASSLTEAGYGYTF.